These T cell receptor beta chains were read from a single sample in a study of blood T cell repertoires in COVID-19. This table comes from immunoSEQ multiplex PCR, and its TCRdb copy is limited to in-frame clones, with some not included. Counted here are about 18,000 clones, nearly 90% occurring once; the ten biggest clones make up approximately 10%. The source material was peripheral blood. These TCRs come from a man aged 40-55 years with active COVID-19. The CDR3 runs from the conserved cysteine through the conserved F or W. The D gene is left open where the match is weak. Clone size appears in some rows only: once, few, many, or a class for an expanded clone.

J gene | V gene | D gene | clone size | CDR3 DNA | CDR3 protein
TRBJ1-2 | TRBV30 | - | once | TGTGCCTGGAGTGTACCCGGGGTCGGGCGGATTGGCTACACCTTC | CAWSVPGVGRIGYTF
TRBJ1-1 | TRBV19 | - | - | TGTGCCAGTAGTATTCAGGGGACGAACACTGAAGCTTTCTTT | CASSIQGTNTEAFF
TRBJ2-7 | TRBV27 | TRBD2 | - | TGTGCCAGCAGTTTCACCGGGACTAGCGGTTACGAGCAGTACTTC | CASSFTGTSGYEQYF
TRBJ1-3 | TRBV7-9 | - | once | TGTGCCAGCAGCTTGACAGTCAGCTCTGGAAACACCATATATTTT | CASSLTVSSGNTIYF
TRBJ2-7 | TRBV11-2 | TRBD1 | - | TGTGCCAGCAGCTTAGACCCCAGGGGGCAATTCGGCGAGCAGTACTTC | CASSLDPRGQFGEQYF
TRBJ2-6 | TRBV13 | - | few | TGTGCCAGCAGCCCGAGGACAAGCGGGGCCAACGTCCTGACTTTC | CASSPRTSGANVLTF
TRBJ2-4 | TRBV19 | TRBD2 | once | TGTGCCAGTAGTCCCTGGACTAGCGGTCTAGCCAAAAACATTCAGTACTTC | CASSPWTSGLAKNIQYF
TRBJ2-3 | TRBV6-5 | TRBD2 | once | TGTGCCAGCAGGGCCGGGACTAGCGGCACAGATACGCAGTATTTT | CASRAGTSGTDTQYF
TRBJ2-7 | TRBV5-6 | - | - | TGTGCCAGCAGCTGGTCCGGGACTGTGGACGAGCAGTACTTC | CASSWSGTVDEQYF
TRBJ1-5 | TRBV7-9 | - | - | TGTGCCAGCAGCCAAACAGGGAATAGCAATCAGCCCCAGCATTTT | CASSQTGNSNQPQHF
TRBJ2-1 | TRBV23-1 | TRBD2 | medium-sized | TGCGCCAGCAGATTAGCGGGAGTCTCTGAAAGTGAGCAGTTCTTC | CASRLAGVSESEQFF
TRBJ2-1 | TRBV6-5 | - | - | TGTGCCAGCAGTTACGATCGTAGTGAGCAGTTCTTC | CASSYDRSEQFF
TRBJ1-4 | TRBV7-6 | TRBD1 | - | TGTGCCAGCAGGGACAGGTATAATGAAAAACTGTTTTTT | CASRDRYNEKLFF
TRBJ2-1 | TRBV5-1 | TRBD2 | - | TGCGCCAGCAGCTTGTCCCAGCGGGGGGACAATGAGCAGTTCTTC | CASSLSQRGDNEQFF
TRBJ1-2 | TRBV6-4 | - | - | TGTGCCAGCAGTGACTCGAGAGGGGGCTATGGCTACACCTTC | CASSDSRGGYGYTF
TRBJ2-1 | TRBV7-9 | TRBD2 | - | TGTGCCAGCAGCTCGCCTCGACTAGCGGGAGGCGTCTGGAATGAGCAGTTCTTC | CASSSPRLAGGVWNEQFF
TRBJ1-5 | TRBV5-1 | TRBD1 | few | TGCGCCAGCAGCTTGGATTGGGGACAGGATCAGCCCCAGCATTTT | CASSLDWGQDQPQHF
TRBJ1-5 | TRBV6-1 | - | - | TGTGCCAGCAGTGTACAGAATATACTGAGCAATCAGCCCCAGCATTTT | CASSVQNILSNQPQHF
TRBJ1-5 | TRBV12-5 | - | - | TGTGCTAGTGGTTTCATGTGGAGCGGACAGCCCCAGCATTTT | CASGFMWSGQPQHF
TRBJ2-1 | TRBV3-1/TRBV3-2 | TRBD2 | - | TGTGCCAGCAGCCCACGGGCTAGCGGGGCCGCGGGAGAGCAGTTCTTC | CASSPRASGAAGEQFF
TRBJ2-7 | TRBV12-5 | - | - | TGTGCTAGTGGTTTGGTACTAAATCGGAGGGCAGCCAGCTACGAGCAGTACTTC | CASGLVLNRRAASYEQYF
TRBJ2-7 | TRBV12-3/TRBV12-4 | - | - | TGTGCCAGCAGTTTCGTACATCTCTACGAGCAGTACTTC | CASSFVHLYEQYF